The next 27 T cell receptor beta chains were all read from a single sample in a study of spatial heterogeneity in lung cancer. Time point: blood at routine non-recurrence follow-up after resection. Via MiXCR, TCRdb re-called the 5' RACE reads, giving one row per CDR3 protein. The sample shows 45,000 to 55,000 distinct CDR3 sequences, around 11% of them seen only once. The starting material was PBMCs, obtained at follow-up. These receptor sequences come from a male donor with early-stage non-small cell lung cancer.

The J gene is TRBJ2-5, the V gene TRBV18; no firm D call. Trimming left V 4 bases short and J 1 base short, with 7 bases between. Germline V CDR1 and CDR2: KGHSH, LQKENI. The CDR3 contains 13 residues. In DNA form, the CDR3 reads TGTGCCAGCTCACAGCGACTCCAAGAGACCCAGTACTTC. Its protein product is CASSQRLQETQYF.

This clonotype was counted at least ten times. The V and J genes are TRBV18 and TRBJ2-7; D tentatively reads TRBD1 or TRBD2 (5 bases each). This CDR3 has 14 amino acids. The germline V gene encodes CDR1 KGHSH and CDR2 LQKENI. The germline V and J ends were trimmed by 0 bases and 6 bases, with 12 bases remaining between them. CDR3 in DNA: TGTGCCAGCTCACCACCGGGACGGCCTACCGAGCAGTACTTC. This sequence encodes CASSPPGRPTEQYF.

The chain links TRBV12-3 or TRBV12-4 to TRBJ2-7, with D possibly being TRBD1 (5 bases). The CDR3 is 13 residues long. The V gene lost 10 bases and the J gene lost 5 bases, with 18 bases spanning the gap. CDR3 region: CANSSQQGNEQYF. The CDR3 nucleotides are TGTGCCAACAGCTCCCAGCAGGGCAACGAGCAGTACTTC.

This clonotype showed up many times. This chain connects TRBV12-3 or TRBV12-4 to TRBJ2-2; no clear D gene. The CDR3 is 12 residues long. V dropped 4 bases and J dropped 7 bases, with 7 bases sitting between them. The CDR3 region is CASSSTLGELFF. CDR3 coding DNA: TGTGCCAGCAGTTCCACTCTCGGGGAGCTGTTTTTT.

In its sample, this clonotype was seen many times. The chain is built from TRBV7-8 and TRBJ2-7, with unresolved D. This CDR3 has 14 residues. The germline CDR1 and CDR2 sequences are SGHVS and FQNEAQ. V shed 1 base and J shed 1 base, with 8 bases lying between them. The CDR3 DNA reads as TGTGCCAGCAGCTTAGGGGCCGGGTCCTACGAGCAGTACTTC. Amino acid sequence: CASSLGAGSYEQYF.

This clonotype was observed many times. This chain joins TRBV7-9 and TRBJ2-5; D is uncertain. Trimming took 3 bases from V and 4 from J, leaving 9 bases between them. This CDR3 has 13 amino acids. In germline, CDR1 is SEHNR, CDR2 FQNEAQ (reference sequence). The CDR3 nucleotides are TGTGCCAGCAGCTTTCCCAGTTCAGAGACCCAGTACTTC. It translates to CASSFPSSETQYF. The full variable domain, its missing parts supplied by reference TRBV7-9 and TRBJ2-5, is DTGVSQNPRHKITKRGQNVTFRCDPISEHNRLYWYRQTLGQGPEFLTYFQNEAQLEKSRLLSDRFSAERPKGSFSTLEIQRTEQGDSAMYLCASSFPSSETQYFGPGTRLLVL.

This clonotype was observed a few times. The gene calls are TRBV10-3 and TRBJ2-3; D possibly corresponds to TRBD2 (6 bases). Germline CDR1 ENHRY, CDR2 SYGVKD. This CDR3 contains 14 residues. Deletions cut 6 bases from V and 1 base from J, with 11 bases between. The chain's CDR3 is CAIRGGSGTDTQYF. The CDR3 DNA follows: TGTGCCATCAGGGGGGGTAGCGGCACAGATACGCAGTATTTT.

This clonotype has more than one count but fewer than ten. V usage is TRBV9 and J usage is TRBJ2-1, with 9 bases that match TRBD1. The germline gives CDR1 SGDLS, CDR2 YYNGEE. This CDR3 is 16 amino acids long. The trim removed 2 bases at V and 3 bases at J, leaving 6 bases unmatched. CDR3 loop: CASSVWDRAGYNEQFF. CDR3 in DNA: TGTGCCAGCAGCGTGTGGGACAGGGCAGGCTACAATGAGCAGTTCTTC.

This clonotype was counted between two and nine times. DNA for the CDR3: TGCGCCAGCAGCTCAGACTACGGGGCCAACGTCCTGACTTTC. It specifies CASSSDYGANVLTF. This chain connects TRBV5-1 to TRBJ2-6; a possible D gene is TRBD2 (5 bases). The CDR3 sequence is 14 residues long. Germline loops: CDR1 SGHRS, CDR2 YFSETQ. Trimming removed 3 bases at V and 4 bases at J, with 8 bases between.

The chain uses TRBV20-1 and TRBJ1-6; D not resolved. Germline loops: CDR1 DFQATT, CDR2 SNEGSKA (reference sequence). V was shortened by 6 bases and J by 14 bases, with 17 bases between the two germline ends. The CDR3 sequence is 12 residues long. CDR3 nucleotide sequence: TGCAGTGCCCCAGGTGGCACATGGTCCCTCCACTTT. Translated: CSAPGGTWSLHF.

This chain connects TRBV29-1 to TRBJ2-1; the D is unclear. CDR3 length: 12 amino acids. CDR1 SQVTM and CDR2 ANQGSEA come from the germline V gene. Trimming stripped 6 bases from V and 7 bases from J, with 13 bases between. The CDR3 protein is CSVTGWANEQFF. Here the CDR3 DNA reads TGCAGCGTGACGGGCTGGGCTAATGAGCAGTTCTTC.

The table lists this clonotype with many counts. This CDR3 is CASSSRTGPGTDTQYF. CDR3 nucleotide sequence: TGTGCCAGCAGCTCCAGGACAGGGCCGGGCACAGATACGCAGTATTTT. The chain uses TRBV11-3 and TRBJ2-3; 8 nucleotides align to TRBD1. Losses at the gene ends were 4 bases for V and 1 base for J; bases not matched to a gene: 7. The CDR3 is made up of 16 amino acids. The germline V gene has CDR1 SGHNT and CDR2 YENEEA. Using reference TRBV11-3 and TRBJ2-3 for the parts outside the CDR3, the full variable domain is EAGVVQSPRYKIIEKKQPVAFWCNPISGHNTLYWYLQNLGQGPELLIRYENEEAVDDSQLPKDRFSAERLKGVDSTLKIQPAELGDSAVYLCASSSRTGPGTDTQYFGPGTRLTVL.

This clonotype was counted at least ten times. This sequence joins TRBV3-1 and TRBJ2-1; weak D call: TRBD1 (5 bases). This CDR3 is built from 16 residues. V was shortened by 0 bases and J by 1 base, with 10 bases between the two germline ends. Per germline, CDR1 LGHDT and CDR2 YNNKEL (reference sequence). The chain's CDR3 is CASSQDVQVSYNEQFF. The CDR3 DNA follows: TGTGCCAGCAGCCAAGATGTACAGGTGTCCTACAATGAGCAGTTCTTC.

This clonotype appeared a few times. The V call is TRBV27, the J call TRBJ1-1, with 7 nucleotides matching TRBD1. CDR3 length: 14 amino acids. Germline V gives CDR1 MNHEY, CDR2 SMNVEV (reference sequence). J lost 8 bases, V lost 2 bases, and 8 bases had no gene match. CDR3 DNA: TGTGCCAGCAGTTTAGGGACAGAGAACTTCGAAGCTTTCTTT. It is translated as CASSLGTENFEAFF.

This clonotype was observed at least ten times. This chain connects TRBV7-3 to TRBJ2-1, with 12 positions matching TRBD2. V shed 5 bases and J 7 bases; nucleotides not matched to a gene: 9. The CDR3 has 16 amino acids. Germline V CDR1 and CDR2: SGHTA, FQGTGA. This CDR3 reads CASSQGPLAGGNEQFF. CDR3 coding DNA: TGTGCCAGCAGCCAAGGCCCACTAGCGGGGGGTAATGAGCAGTTCTTC.

The chain employs TRBV5-1 and TRBJ1-1, with a tentative D call TRBD1 (6 bases). Germline values: CDR1 SGHRS, CDR2 YFSETQ. CDR3 length equals 12 residues. Trimming shortened V by 0 bases and J by 7 bases, and 7 bases separated the two germline ends. CDR3 sequence reads: CASSLEQGEAFF. The CDR3 DNA follows: TGCGCCAGCAGCTTGGAACAGGGTGAAGCTTTCTTT.

The chain carries TRBV14 and TRBJ1-6, with D unresolved. Per the germline V gene, CDR1 is SGHDN and CDR2 is FVKESK. V gave up 1 base and J gave up 3 bases, with 13 bases separating them. This CDR3 is 17 amino acids long. The CDR3 protein is CASSQGGSHNYNSPLHF. The DNA for the CDR3 is TGTGCCAGCAGCCAAGGCGGCAGCCACAACTATAATTCACCCCTCCACTTT.

Ten or more counts support this clonotype. The V gene is TRBV30, the J gene TRBJ1-2, with a weak D call TRBD1 (5 bases). Germline CDR1 reads GTSNPN; CDR2 reads SVGIG (reference sequence). CDR3 size: 13 residues. V was trimmed by 8 bases and J by 1 base, leaving 14 bases between them. CDR3 nucleotides: TGTGCCATACAGGAACGGGGTAACTATGGCTACACCTTC. The encoded protein is CAIQERGNYGYTF.

This clonotype was counted many times. The chain uses TRBV24-1 and TRBJ2-1, with 7 bases aligning to TRBD1. The V and J ends lost 5 bases and 7 bases, in that order; junction bases with no gene match: 13. Per the germline V gene, CDR1 is KGHDR and CDR2 is SFDVKD. The CDR3 runs 16 residues. CDR3 sequence reads: CATSGAAGDRDNEQFF. The CDR3 coding sequence is TGTGCCACCAGTGGAGCCGCCGGGGACAGAGATAATGAGCAGTTCTTC.

The rearrangement links TRBV5-1 to TRBJ2-7, with 8 bases lining up with TRBD1. Germline V gene data show CDR1 as SGHRS and CDR2 as YFSETQ. The CDR3 sequence is 14 residues long. J lost 7 bases, V lost 5 bases, and 11 bases had no gene match. The CDR3 spells CASSEWTGSWEQYF. DNA for the CDR3: TGCGCCAGCAGTGAATGGACAGGGAGTTGGGAGCAGTACTTC. Full variable domain (rest looked up from reference TRBV5-1 and TRBJ2-7): KAGVTQTPRYLIKTRGQQVTLSCSPISGHRSVSWYQQTPGQGLQFLFEYFSETQRNKGNFPGRFSGRQFSNSRSEMNVSTLELGDSALYLCASSEWTGSWEQYFGPGTRLTVT.

This chain uses TRBV7-9 with TRBJ2-5; D is ambiguous. The CDR3 is made up of 16 amino acids. The germline V gene encodes CDR1 SEHNR and CDR2 FQNEAQ (reference sequence). Trimming stripped 4 bases from V and 1 base from J, with 16 bases between. CDR3 coding DNA: TGTGCCAGCAGCTCCCAAAGGCAGGCCATCCAAGAGACCCAGTACTTC. Translation gives CASSSQRQAIQETQYF.

This clonotype was seen repeatedly, ten times or more. The J gene is TRBJ2-5, the V gene TRBV3-1, with a possible D match to TRBD2 (5 bases). The CDR3 runs to 15 residues. V shed 2 bases and J shed 1 base, with 11 bases lying between them. CDR1 LGHDT and CDR2 YNNKEL come from the germline V gene (reference sequence). CDR3 residues: CASSQTSLPQETQYF. Written as DNA, the CDR3 is TGTGCCAGCAGCCAAACTAGTCTTCCCCAAGAGACCCAGTACTTC.

This clonotype was observed at least ten times. The rearrangement joins TRBV7-2 to TRBJ2-1, with D hard to call. The CDR3 is 13 residues long. Trimming left V 4 bases short and J 2 bases short, with 6 bases between. Germline assignment: CDR1 SGHTA and CDR2 FQGNSA. The CDR3, as DNA: TGTGCCAGCAGCTCCCGAACCTACAATGAGCAGTTCTTC. It codes for CASSSRTYNEQFF.

This clonotype was counted a few times. The V and J genes are TRBV6-6 and TRBJ1-6; D might be TRBD1 (6 bases). Germline values: CDR1 MNHNY, CDR2 SVGAGI (reference sequence). This CDR3 has 13 amino acids. The V and J ends lost 10 bases and 5 bases respectively, with 12 bases between them. The CDR3 region is CATRGQNNSPLHF. As DNA, the CDR3 is TGTGCCACCAGGGGACAAAATAATTCACCCCTCCACTTT.

This clonotype was picked up a small number of times. J is TRBJ1-1 and V is TRBV5-4, with a tentative D call TRBD1 (6 bases). The CDR3 has 16 residues. V was clipped by 4 bases and J by 4 bases, with 20 bases between them. Germline V gene data show CDR1 as SGHNT and CDR2 as YYREEE (reference sequence). This CDR3 is CASSPRMGGGGTEAFF. The CDR3 DNA is TGTGCCAGCAGCCCCCGGATGGGGGGCGGGGGCACTGAAGCTTTCTTT.

This chain uses TRBV30 with TRBJ1-2; unclear D gene. CDR1 is GTSNPN, CDR2 SVGIG, per germline (reference sequence). Trimming removed 4 bases at V and 1 base at J, with 10 bases between. CDR3 length: 13 amino acids. In DNA, the CDR3 is TGTGCCTGGATGCCCAGATATAACTATGGCTACACCTTC. Protein product: CAWMPRYNYGYTF.

This rearrangement joins TRBV7-2 to TRBJ2-5; 7 nucleotides align to TRBD2. Germline CDR1 SGHTA, CDR2 FQGNSA. With V trimmed by 0 bases and J by 5 bases, 3 bases remained unmatched. This CDR3 region has 14 residues. This CDR3 reads CASSLAAGLETQYF. The CDR3 nucleotides are TGTGCCAGCAGCTTAGCAGCGGGGCTGGAGACCCAGTACTTC.